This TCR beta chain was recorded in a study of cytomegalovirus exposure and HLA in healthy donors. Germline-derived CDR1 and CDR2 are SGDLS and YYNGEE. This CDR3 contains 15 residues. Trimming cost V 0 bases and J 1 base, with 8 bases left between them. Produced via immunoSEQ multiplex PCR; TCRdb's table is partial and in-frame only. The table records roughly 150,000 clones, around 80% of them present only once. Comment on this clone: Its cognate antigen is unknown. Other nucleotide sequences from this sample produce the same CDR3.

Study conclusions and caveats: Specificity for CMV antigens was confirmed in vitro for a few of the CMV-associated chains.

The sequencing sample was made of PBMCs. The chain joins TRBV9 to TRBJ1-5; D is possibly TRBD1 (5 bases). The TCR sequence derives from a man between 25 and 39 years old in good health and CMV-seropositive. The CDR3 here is CASSVEGASNQPQHF. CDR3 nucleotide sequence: TGTGCCAGCAGCGTAGAAGGGGCGAGCAATCAGCCCCAGCATTTT. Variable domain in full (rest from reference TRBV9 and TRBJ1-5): DSGVTQTPKHLITATGQRVTLRCSPRSGDLSVYWYQQSLDQGLQFLIQYYNGEERAKGNILERFSAQQFPDLHSELNLSSLELGDSALYFCASSVEGASNQPQHFGDGTRLSIL.